The rows below give T cell receptor beta chains drawn from one sample of a study of T cell responses to AZD1222 COVID-19 vaccine. Profiling relied on immunoSEQ multiplex PCR, and the TCRdb table lists in-frame clones only, not all of them. The sample includes around 130,000 clones, 85% to 95% of them seen just once. The specimen was peripheral blood, collected on day 0 of AZD1222 vaccination. These receptors were obtained from an adult in good health. Each CDR3 is given with its conserved first and last residue. Each record gives: D gene, J gene, V gene, clone size, CDR3 protein, CDR3 DNA. A D gene is named only where the DNA matches it firmly. Size values are once, few and many counts, or a class for expanded clones, and some rows have none.

>.|TRBJ2-3|TRBV11-2|.
CASSLSRGLDTQYF
TGTGCCAGCAGCTTGAGCCGGGGGCTGGATACGCAGTATTTT
>.|TRBJ1-2|TRBV6-5|.
CASSYPGSGGYTF
TGTGCCAGCAGTTACCCAGGGTCCGGTGGCTACACCTTC
>TRBD1|TRBJ2-1|TRBV11-2|.
CASRTPRDRTYNEQFF
TGTGCCAGCAGAACCCCAAGGGACAGGACGTACAATGAGCAGTTCTTC
>TRBD2|TRBJ2-1|TRBV29-1|.
CSVEGGRTRINEQFF
TGCAGCGTTGAAGGGGGAAGGACTAGGATAAATGAGCAGTTCTTC
>TRBD2|TRBJ2-1|TRBV9|.
CASSPLAGTDNEQFF
TGTGCCAGCAGCCCACTAGCGGGAACGGACAATGAGCAGTTCTTC
>.|TRBJ1-2|TRBV24-1|.
CATSGGAGDGYTF
TGTGCCACCAGTGGAGGGGCAGGGGATGGCTACACCTTC
>TRBD1|TRBJ1-4|TRBV2|.
CASSLTGTGLNEKLFF
TGTGCCAGCAGCCTCACCGGGACAGGGTTAAATGAAAAACTGTTTTTT
>.|TRBJ2-4|TRBV6-1|.
CASSEVGLAKNIQYF
TGTGCCAGCAGTGAAGTTGGATTAGCCAAAAACATTCAGTACTTC
>.|TRBJ1-2|TRBV7-9|.
CASSFDGSYGYTF
TGTGCCAGCAGCTTCGACGGTTCCTATGGCTACACCTTC
>TRBD2|TRBJ2-5|TRBV27|.
CASSFGLAGRPQYF
TGTGCCAGCAGTTTCGGGCTAGCGGGTCGACCCCAGTACTTC
>TRBD2|TRBJ2-5|TRBV5-8|.
CASSSRLGEGYQETQYF
TGTGCCAGCAGTTCGAGGCTAGGGGAGGGGTACCAAGAGACCCAGTACTTC
>TRBD2|TRBJ2-2|TRBV10-3|.
CAISRLAGRAELFF
TGTGCCATCAGTAGACTAGCGGGAAGAGCGGAGCTGTTTTTT
>.|TRBJ1-3|TRBV5-8|.
CASSRGLSSGNTIYF
TGTGCCAGCAGCCGGGGACTGAGCTCTGGAAACACCATATATTTT
>.|TRBJ2-7|TRBV9|.
CASSVAPAATYEQYF
TGTGCCAGCAGCGTAGCGCCGGCGGCCACCTACGAGCAGTACTTC
>.|TRBJ2-7|TRBV7-8|.
CASSPLYRYYEQYF
TGTGCCAGCAGCCCACTATACAGATACTACGAGCAGTACTTC
>.|TRBJ2-2|TRBV21-1|.
CASTQGGKPGELFF
TGTGCCAGCACCCAGGGGGGGAAACCCGGGGAGCTGTTTTTT
>.|TRBJ1-5|TRBV5-5|.
CASSLAGRVPLINQPQHF
TGTGCCAGCAGCTTGGCGGGACGCGTTCCTCTTATCAATCAGCCCCAGCATTTT
>TRBD2|TRBJ2-5|TRBV7-6|.
CASSLAAGLAGRRGETQYF
TGTGCCAGCAGCTTAGCCGCGGGACTAGCGGGCCGTAGGGGTGAGACCCAGTACTTC
>.|TRBJ1-2|TRBV30|few
CAWGWGNGYTF
TGTGCCTGGGGGTGGGGAAATGGCTACACCTTC
>.|TRBJ2-7|TRBV29-1|.
CSVEMDNYEQYF
TGCAGCGTTGAAATGGACAACTACGAGCAGTACTTC
>.|TRBJ1-1|TRBV3-1/TRBV3-2|.
CASPRINTEAFF
TGTGCCAGCCCCAGAATTAACACTGAAGCTTTCTTT
>.|TRBJ2-1|TRBV6-5|.
CASSLDSYNEQFF
TGTGCCAGCAGCCTGGACAGCTACAATGAGCAGTTCTTC
>TRBD2|TRBJ2-7|TRBV4-2|.
CASSQKRLAGDLEQYF
TGTGCCAGCAGCCAGAAAAGACTAGCGGGAGATCTCGAGCAGTACTTC
>.|TRBJ1-1|TRBV18|.
CASSPQDPRTEAFF
TGTGCCAGCTCACCACAGGACCCGAGGACTGAAGCTTTCTTT
>.|TRBJ1-5|TRBV5-5|.
CASSVGRGSNQPQHF
TGTGCCAGCAGCGTGGGTCGAGGAAGCAATCAGCCCCAGCATTTT
>.|TRBJ2-7|TRBV3-1/TRBV3-2|.
CASSQGRHSSSYEQYF
TGTGCCAGCAGCCAAGGGCGACACTCAAGCTCCTACGAGCAGTACTTC
>.|TRBJ1-1|TRBV12-3/TRBV12-4|.
CASSLAVSWGAFF
TGTGCCAGCAGTTTAGCGGTCTCTTGGGGAGCTTTCTTT
>TRBD1|TRBJ1-4|TRBV6-6|.
CASSMTGGEEKLFF
TGTGCCAGCAGTATGACAGGGGGGGAGGAAAAACTGTTTTTT
>.|TRBJ2-1|TRBV9|.
CASSVGQGLYNEQFF
TGTGCCAGCAGCGTAGGACAGGGACTCTACAATGAGCAGTTCTTC
>.|TRBJ2-5|TRBV4-3|.
CASSQDVHTRETQYF
TGCGCCAGCAGCCAAGATGTACACACTCGGGAGACCCAGTACTTC
>.|TRBJ1-1|TRBV19|.
CASSKSGMNTEAFF
TGTGCCAGTAGTAAGTCCGGGATGAACACTGAAGCTTTCTTT
>.|TRBJ2-1|TRBV7-9|.
CASSSGSPVYNEQFF
TGTGCCAGCAGCTCCGGGAGCCCTGTTTACAATGAGCAGTTCTTC
>TRBD2|TRBJ2-7|TRBV7-2|.
CASSLTSGNPYEQYF
TGTGCCAGCAGCTTAACTAGCGGAAACCCCTACGAGCAGTACTTC
>.|TRBJ2-1|TRBV28|.
CASSLGHHEQFF
TGTGCCAGCAGTTTGGGCCATCATGAGCAGTTCTTC
>.|TRBJ2-6|TRBV7-6|.
CASSSSPSGANVLTF
TGTGCCAGCAGCTCCAGCCCCTCTGGGGCCAACGTCCTGACTTTC
>TRBD2|TRBJ2-4|TRBV4-1|.
CASSQEGTSVQYF
TGCGCCAGCAGCCAAGAGGGGACTAGCGTTCAGTACTTC
>.|TRBJ1-3|TRBV3-1/TRBV3-2|.
CASSQTHRAARNTIYF
TGTGCCAGCAGCCAAACTCACAGGGCCGCCCGAAACACCATATATTTT
>.|TRBJ2-7|TRBV7-2|few
CASSPSYEQYF
TGTGCCAGCAGCCCGTCCTACGAGCAGTACTTC
>TRBD1|TRBJ2-4|TRBV9|.
CASSVLPGQAKNIQYF
TGTGCCAGCAGCGTCCTACCGGGACAGGCCAAAAACATTCAGTACTTC
>TRBD1|TRBJ1-1|TRBV6-1|.
CASSEVQGADAFF
TGTGCCAGCAGTGAAGTACAGGGGGCAGATGCTTTCTTT
>.|TRBJ1-1|TRBV7-8|.
CASSLFVGTEAFF
TGTGCCAGCAGCTTATTTGTGGGGACTGAAGCTTTCTTT
>.|TRBJ1-2|TRBV12-3/TRBV12-4|.
CASSFLNYGYTF
TGTGCCAGCAGTTTTTTAAACTATGGCTACACCTTC
>.|TRBJ1-5|TRBV10-2|.
CASSVGAGQPQHF
TGCGCCAGCAGTGTGGGGGCGGGGCAGCCCCAGCATTTT
>TRBD1|TRBJ1-1|TRBV9|.
CASSGGQGSFF
TGTGCCAGCAGCGGGGGACAGGGGTCTTTCTTT
>TRBD1|TRBJ1-5|TRBV2|.
CASRRDSYSNQPQHF
TGTGCCAGCCGAAGGGACAGTTATAGCAATCAGCCCCAGCATTTT
>.|TRBJ1-2|TRBV2|once
CASPRDLLYGYTF
TGTGCCAGTCCACGGGACCTTCTGTATGGCTACACCTTC
>.|TRBJ2-7|TRBV4-1|few
CASSPQVSFYEQYF
TGCGCCAGCAGCCCCCAAGTATCTTTCTACGAGCAGTACTTC
>.|TRBJ1-2|TRBV7-9|.
CASSHKSSYGYTF
TGTGCCAGCAGCCATAAATCATCCTATGGCTACACCTTC
>TRBD2|TRBJ2-7|TRBV7-2|.
CASSSSGSSYEQYF
TGTGCCAGCAGTAGTAGCGGGAGCTCCTACGAGCAGTACTTC
>.|TRBJ1-6|TRBV28|.
CASSRPTGLVNSPLHF
TGTGCCAGCAGTCGACCGACAGGTCTGGTTAATTCACCCCTCCACTTT
>.|TRBJ2-7|TRBV5-6|.
CASSYEQYF
TGTGCCAGCAGCTACGAGCAGTACTTC
>TRBD2|TRBJ2-7|TRBV28|.
CASSRRGESYEQYF
TGTGCCAGCAGTCGGCGGGGGGAAAGCTACGAGCAGTACTTC
>.|TRBJ2-7|TRBV6-5|.
CASTYAYEQYF
TGTGCCAGCACTTATGCCTACGAGCAGTACTTC
>.|TRBJ2-1|TRBV4-1|.
CASSQDLRKGWSYNEQFF
TGCGCCAGCAGCCAAGACCTAAGGAAGGGTTGGTCCTACAATGAGCAGTTCTTC
>TRBD2|TRBJ2-7|TRBV10-1|.
CASKTSGGSYEQYF
TGCGCCAGCAAAACCAGCGGGGGCTCCTACGAGCAGTACTTC